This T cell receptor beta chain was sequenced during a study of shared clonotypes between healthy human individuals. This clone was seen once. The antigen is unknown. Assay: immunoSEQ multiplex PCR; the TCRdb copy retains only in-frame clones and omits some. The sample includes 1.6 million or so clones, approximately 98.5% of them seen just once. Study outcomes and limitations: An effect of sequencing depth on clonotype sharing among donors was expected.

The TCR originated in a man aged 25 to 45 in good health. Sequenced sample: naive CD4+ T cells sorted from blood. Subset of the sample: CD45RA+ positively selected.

DNA for the CDR3: TGTGCCAGCAGCTCCCGGGGCACGCGCCAGCATTTT. Protein sequence: CASSSRGTRQHF. J is TRBJ1-5 and V is TRBV7-2; D possibly corresponds to TRBD1 (5 bases). V was clipped by 4 bases and J by 12 bases, with 13 bases between them. The germline CDR1 and CDR2 sequences are SGHTA and FQGNSA. The CDR3 extends over 12 amino acids.